This TCR beta chain was recovered during a study of regulatory T cells in long-lasting Graves disease. Study-wide points: Gene preferences differed: TRBV28, TRBJ1-2, TRBJ2-5 in persistent cases.

Indicated time point: newly diagnosed GD, antithyroid drugs for less than 3 months. PBMC-derived RNA was used for the TCR library. Remarks on this clonotype: Its antigen is still unknown.

TCR beta libraries were built with iRepertoire HTBI primers and Arm-PCR of CDR3 regions. TCRdb re-called the multiplex PCR reads with MiXCR, one entry per CDR3 protein. Altogether more than 350,000 distinct CDR3 sequences are present, under 15% being singletons, with the ten largest covering approximately 15%. The V and J ends lost 4 bases and 4 bases respectively, with 18 bases between them. Germline CDR1 is KGHDR and CDR2 is SFDVKD. This CDR3 has 16 residues. The same sample was also used in a study of T cells in Graves' hyperthyroidism and ophthalmopathy.

V is TRBV24-1 and J is TRBJ1-1; D is uncertain. Sequencing was performed on peripheral blood mononuclear cells (PBMCs), taken at new diagnosis, from a patient treated with antithyroid drugs. The TCR was taken from a woman aged 25 to 39 with Graves disease. The CDR3 DNA follows: TGTGCCACCAGTGACCCAGAAGGTATAGGGAGCACTGAAGCTTTCTTT. As protein: CATSDPEGIGSTEAFF.